Listed below are T cell receptor beta chains from one sample, sequenced in a study of blood T cell repertoires in COVID-19. TCRdb's copy holds only in-frame clones and misses some; the assay was immunoSEQ multiplex PCR. The sample holds under 300,000 clones; around 86% are singletons and the top ten take roughly 13%. Sequences were obtained from peripheral blood. Source of these receptors: a human donor in a cohort sampled during active COVID-19. CDR3s include the opening cysteine and the closing phenylalanine or tryptophan. A D gene is named only where the DNA matches it firmly. Clone size is stated in some rows and not others, as once, few, many or a class when expanded.

len,j_gene,v_gene,abundance,d_gene,CDR3nt,CDR3aa
13,TRBJ2-5,TRBV7-2,NA,TRBD1,TGTGCCAGCAGCGCACACAGGGGAGAGACCCAGTACTTC,CASSAHRGETQYF
14,TRBJ1-4,TRBV2,NA,NA,TGTGCCAGCAGTGTATCTGAGTTTAATGAAAAACTGTTTTTT,CASSVSEFNEKLFF
14,TRBJ2-7,TRBV19,NA,NA,TGTGCCAGTAGTATTACCTTGGCAGGGCGCGAGCAGTACTTC,CASSITLAGREQYF
13,TRBJ1-2,TRBV7-9,NA,NA,TGTGCCAGCAGCTTAAGACAGAACTATGGCTACACCTTC,CASSLRQNYGYTF
14,TRBJ2-5,TRBV19,NA,NA,TGTGCCAGTAGTATGGGTTTGGGCCTAGAGACCCAGTACTTC,CASSMGLGLETQYF
13,TRBJ1-2,TRBV19,NA,NA,TGTGCCAGTAGCGAAACTCTTAACTATGGCTACACCTTC,CASSETLNYGYTF
18,TRBJ2-7,TRBV7-6,few,TRBD2,TGTGCCAGCAGCTTAGTGGGAGCTCCTAGCGGGAGCTCCTACGAGCAGTACTTC,CASSLVGAPSGSSYEQYF
12,TRBJ1-2,TRBV6-5,NA,TRBD1,TGTGCCAGCGGACAGGGAGCGGTTGGCTACACCTTC,CASGQGAVGYTF
15,TRBJ2-7,TRBV19,NA,NA,TGTGCCAGTAGTTCCTACACGCGGCCCTCCTACGAGCAGTACTTC,CASSSYTRPSYEQYF
15,TRBJ2-1,TRBV3-1/TRBV3-2,NA,NA,TGTGCCAGCAGCCAAAGTCTAGCTGAAGTGGATGAGCAGTTCTTC,CASSQSLAEVDEQFF
15,TRBJ2-7,TRBV18,NA,NA,TGTGCCAGCTCACCGACGGCGGGTGGCTCCTACGAGCAGTACTTC,CASSPTAGGSYEQYF
19,TRBJ2-2,TRBV4-1,NA,TRBD2,TGCGCCAGCAGCCGAATCCCGGGACTAGCGGGAGTTAGCACCGGGGAGCTGTTTTTT,CASSRIPGLAGVSTGELFF
17,TRBJ1-2,TRBV7-9,NA,NA,TGTGCCAGCAGCTCCCCTTTTGGGGCAGCCCCAAGCTATGGCTACACCTTC,CASSSPFGAAPSYGYTF
21,TRBJ2-1,TRBV27,NA,TRBD2,TGTGCCAGCAGTTTCCAAGTCTTACTAGCGGGGACAAAAGGCTCCTACAATGAGCAGTTCTTC,CASSFQVLLAGTKGSYNEQFF
13,TRBJ2-7,TRBV28,NA,NA,TGTGCCAGCAGTTCCCCCAACCAGGGCGAGCAGTACTTC,CASSSPNQGEQYF
14,TRBJ2-1,TRBV7-8,NA,TRBD1,TGTGCCAGCAGCTTGGGACAGGCTAACAATGAGCAGTTCTTC,CASSLGQANNEQFF
14,TRBJ2-7,TRBV11-3,NA,NA,TGTGCCAGCAGTCAAAAAGAAACAGACTACGAGCAGTACTTC,CASSQKETDYEQYF
15,TRBJ2-4,TRBV10-1,NA,NA,TGCGCCAGCAACCGAGGTGCGAGCGATGAAAACATTCAGTACTTC,CASNRGASDENIQYF
11,TRBJ2-3,TRBV12-3/TRBV12-4,NA,NA,TGTGCCAGCAGGCTAACGAATACGCAGTATTTT,CASRLTNTQYF
15,TRBJ1-2,TRBV25-1,NA,NA,TGTGCCAGCAGTGTGGCGGGGGGCGGCTTATATGGCTACACCTTC,CASSVAGGGLYGYTF
14,TRBJ1-6,TRBV6-4,NA,NA,TGTGCCAGCAGTGAGCAGCAGGGGCATTCACCCCTCCACTTT,CASSEQQGHSPLHF
16,TRBJ2-4,TRBV5-4,NA,NA,TGTGCCAGCAGCCTAGGGGCGCCGGGTGTTGGGAACATTCAGTACTTC,CASSLGAPGVGNIQYF
13,TRBJ1-4,TRBV6-5,NA,NA,TGTGCCAGCATTAGGCGGGGAAGTGAAAAACTGTTTTTT,CASIRRGSEKLFF
13,TRBJ1-2,TRBV9,NA,NA,TGTGCCAGCAGCGTAGAGGGGAATTATGGCTACACCTTC,CASSVEGNYGYTF
15,TRBJ2-1,TRBV27,NA,NA,TGTGCCAGCAGTTTAGGGGCAGGGGAGAACAATGAGCAGTTCTTC,CASSLGAGENNEQFF
13,TRBJ1-5,TRBV25-1,NA,NA,TGTGCCAGTACGGGGGGGGTCGGACAGCCCCAGCATTTT,CASTGGVGQPQHF
14,TRBJ2-3,TRBV3-1/TRBV3-2,NA,TRBD1,TGTGCCAGCAGCTTCACAGGGGGTGGAGATACGCAGTATTTT,CASSFTGGGDTQYF
16,TRBJ2-3,TRBV9,NA,TRBD2,TGTGCCAGCAGCGTGAACCCTAGCGGGAGCACAGATACGCAGTATTTT,CASSVNPSGSTDTQYF
16,TRBJ1-4,TRBV28,NA,NA,TGTGCCAGCAGTTTACTAGGGGAGGGAGCTAATGAAAAACTGTTTTTT,CASSLLGEGANEKLFF
16,TRBJ1-6,TRBV19,NA,TRBD1,TGTGCCAGTAGTTCTCGCCCGACAGGGACTAATTCACCCCTCCACTTT,CASSSRPTGTNSPLHF
14,TRBJ2-7,TRBV5-5,once,TRBD1,TGTGCCAGCAGCTCCCAGACAGGGTCCCACGAGCAGTACTTC,CASSSQTGSHEQYF
14,TRBJ1-5,TRBV28,NA,NA,TGTGCCAGCAGACCGCCGGGGGGACATCAGCCCCAGCATTTT,CASRPPGGHQPQHF
14,TRBJ1-1,TRBV7-9,once,NA,TGTGCCAGCAGCTTGGAATCCAAGGGGACTGAAGCTTTCTTT,CASSLESKGTEAFF
21,TRBJ2-2,TRBV21-1,NA,NA,TGTGCCAGCAGCAAAGTTATGAGGACTAGCGGAACCGACTCGAACACCGGGGAGCTGTTTTTT,CASSKVMRTSGTDSNTGELFF
14,TRBJ2-5,TRBV19,NA,NA,TGTGCCAGTAGTATTGGTTCAGGCCAAGAGACCCAGTACTTC,CASSIGSGQETQYF